The clone carrying this T cell receptor beta chain occurred a few times. Its specificity is not known. This sample stems from a study of vaccination and CD4 T cells after COVID-19. The Oncomine TCR Beta short-read assay sequenced DNA from cultured CD4+ T cells. Using the QIAamp micro DNA kit, genomic DNA was extracted from the CD4+ T cells that had been cultured. TCRdb analysed the PCR reads with MiXCR anew, one entry per CDR3 protein. The sample has 12,000 to 15,000 distinct CDR3 sequences, roughly 36% seen once. Germline assignment: CDR1 SEHNR and CDR2 FQNEAQ (reference sequence). This CDR3 has 12 residues. V shed 0 bases and J shed 12 bases, with 6 bases lying between them. Treatment given: approximately nine-day PBMC culture with coronavirus spike peptide pools or control peptides (ViraFEST assay). Per-well cultures of millions of PBMCs received roughly 9.8 IU/ml IL-2 and 9 to 10 ug/ml peptide pools.

The rearrangement joins TRBV7-9 to TRBJ1-6; D call uncertain. Material: cultured CD4+ T cells from blood. The source of this sequence is a human donor with COVID-19. DNA of the CDR3: TGTGCCAGCAGCTTAGCAGGGTTACCCCTCCACTTT. This sequence encodes CASSLAGLPLHF.